This T cell receptor beta chain was sequenced for a study of early stage breast cancer tumors. Study overall: Invasive lobular carcinomas made up about 35% of the 12 ER+/PR+/HER2- tumors.

Method: immunoSEQ multiplex PCR; TCRdb's copy keeps in-frame clones and lacks some. The data show around 53,000 clones, 90% to 95% seen once. Trimming cost V 3 bases and J 10 bases, with 15 bases left between them. The germline V gene encodes CDR1 LGHNA and CDR2 YSLEER. This CDR3 is 13 amino acids long. The sequence was collected from a person aged 65 to 85 with breast cancer. Sequencing input: blood. The chain employs TRBV4-3 and TRBJ1-1; no firm D call. The CDR3 sequence: CASSHPGAHGAFF. Written as DNA, the CDR3 is TGCGCCAGCAGCCACCCGGGAGCGCACGGAGCTTTCTTT.